This T cell receptor (beta chain) derives from a study of CD4 T cells in relation to SARS-CoV-2 and coronaviruses. Details on this clone: The target antigen is unknown.

Trimming shortened V by 2 bases and J by 4 bases, and 14 bases separated the two germline ends. The CDR3 runs 15 residues. The germline gives CDR1 KGHSH, CDR2 LQKENI. Assay: immunoSEQ multiplex PCR; the TCRdb copy retains only in-frame clones and omits some. This sample has about 20,000 clones, with nearly 75% found just once. Before the COVID-19 pandemic, during about 2011-2018, CD4+ T cells were taken from unexposed donors. After more than eight days of culture, CD4+ T cells were isolated. The TCR originated in a human donor in good health. The chain couples TRBV18 to TRBJ1-1; unclear D gene. Sequencing was performed on CD4+ T cells from PBMCs, cultured in vitro. The CDR3, as DNA: TGTGCCAGCTCACCAACGGCCCACCGGGGCACTGAAGCTTTCTTT. It specifies CASSPTAHRGTEAFF.